This T cell receptor beta chain was observed in a study of blood T cell repertoires in COVID-19. TCRdb's copy holds only in-frame clones and misses some; the assay was immunoSEQ multiplex PCR. The sample consists of 240,000 or so clones, more than 75% of them appearing once. The CDR3 has 12 amino acids. In germline, CDR1 is SNHLY, CDR2 FYNNEI. With 6 bases removed from V and 4 bases from J, the gap between germline ends came to 10 bases. The sequence derives from a woman in her 30s who had recovered from COVID-19. The chain employs TRBV2 and TRBJ2-7, with D possibly matching TRBD2 (6 bases). Sequencing was performed on peripheral blood. CDR3 nucleotides: TGTGCCAGCAGGGGAGGCGTTTACGAGCAGTACTTC. The encoded protein is CASRGGVYEQYF.